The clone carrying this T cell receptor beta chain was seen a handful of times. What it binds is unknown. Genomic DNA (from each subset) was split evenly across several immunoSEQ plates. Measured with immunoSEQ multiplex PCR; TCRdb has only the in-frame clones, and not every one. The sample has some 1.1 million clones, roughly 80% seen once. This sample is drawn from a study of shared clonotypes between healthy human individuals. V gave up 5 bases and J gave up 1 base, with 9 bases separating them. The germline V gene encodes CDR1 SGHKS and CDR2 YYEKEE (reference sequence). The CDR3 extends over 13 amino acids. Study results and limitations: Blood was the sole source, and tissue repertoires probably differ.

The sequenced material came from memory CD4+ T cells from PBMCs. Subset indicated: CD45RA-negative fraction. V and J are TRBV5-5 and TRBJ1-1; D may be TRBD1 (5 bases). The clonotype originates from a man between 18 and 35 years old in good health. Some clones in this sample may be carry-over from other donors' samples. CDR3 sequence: CASRQAPNTEAFF. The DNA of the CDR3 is TGTGCCAGCAGACAGGCGCCGAACACTGAAGCTTTCTTT.